These 11 T cell receptor beta chains share one sample of origin, sequenced in a study of post-analysis software for immune sequencing data (dated by TCRdb to 2014 to 2015). The library was obtained by PCR. Sequencing instrument: Illumina HiSeq 2500. Unique molecular identifiers were incorporated into TCR beta cDNA libraries to reduce PCR and sequencing biases. TCRdb reworked the public reads: Q25 trimming with fastp, MiXCR clone assembly, productive beta chains retained. CDR3 protein sequences are deduplicated, and each keeps its most common genes and DNA. This sample holds 150,000 to 200,000 distinct CDR3 sequences; about 29% were observed only once. About 1.4% of the sample is held by the ten biggest clonotypes. These receptors' targets are unknown. The full study reports these points: Roughly 5 TRBV segments, including TRBV5-6, TRBV5-1 and TRBV20-1, were significantly more frequent in patients than controls.

The sequencing sample was made of blood. The receptor source for this set is a girl between 10 and 17 years old with multiple sclerosis.

This clonotype has ten or more counts. J is TRBJ2-7 and V is TRBV7-6; D may match TRBD1 or TRBD2 (5 bases each). The CDR3 is 17 residues long. V shed 5 bases and J shed 1 base, with 21 bases lying between them. From germline, CDR1 is SGHVS and CDR2 FNYEAQ. In DNA, the CDR3 is TGTGCCAGCAGCGCGAGGGGTGGAGGTGGGGATTCCTACGAGCAGTACTTC. Protein: CASSARGGGGDSYEQYF. The entire variable domain, with the rest obtained from reference TRBV7-6 and TRBJ2-7, is as follows: GAGVSQSPRYKVTKRGQDVALRCDPISGHVSLYWYRQALGQGPEFLTYFNYEAQQDKSGLPNDRFSAERPEGSISTLTIQRTEQRDSAMYRCASSARGGGGDSYEQYFGPGTRLTVT.

This clonotype showed up many times. The gene calls are TRBV7-7 and TRBJ2-5, with a possible D match to TRBD2 (5 bases). Germline CDR1 and CDR2: SSHAT and FNYEAQ (reference sequence). The CDR3 consists of 13 residues. V was clipped by 4 bases and J by 5 bases, with 11 bases between them. CDR3 in amino acids: CASSSGFLETQYF. Written as DNA, the CDR3 is TGTGCCAGCAGCTCGGGGTTTCTGGAGACCCAGTACTTC.

This chain links TRBV4-1 with TRBJ2-3; either TRBD1 or TRBD2 may fit D (7 bases each). The V end lost 4 bases, the J end lost 8 bases, and 25 bases lay between the germline ends. The germline gives CDR1 MGHRA, CDR2 YSYEKL. The CDR3 runs 17 residues. In DNA, the CDR3 is TGCGCCAGCAGCCCCCTGGGGGAGGGCCCCGCAGGGGGTACGCAGTATTTT. As protein: CASSPLGEGPAGGTQYF.

With respect to this clonotype: This may arise from a read error, as a much more abundant clone is one base away. The chain has TRBV12-3 or TRBV12-4 and TRBJ2-7, with D unresolved. The CDR3 runs 14 residues. This chain's CDR3 is CASRLGQMSYEQYF. The CDR3 nucleotides read TGTGCCAGCAGGTTAGGGCAAATGTCCTACGAGCAGTACTTC.

This clonotype was counted at least ten times. The rearrangement links TRBV5-6 to TRBJ2-7; D is ambiguous. Germline loops: CDR1 SGHDT, CDR2 YYEEEE. This CDR3 comprises 13 residues. The V and J ends lost 9 bases and 0 bases respectively, with 13 bases between them. CDR3 DNA: TGTGCCACCTCCTTCCAGGACTCCTACGAGCAGTACTTC. Translation gives CATSFQDSYEQYF.

Comment on this clonotype: Since a much larger clone is just one base distant, this may be a read error. V is TRBV12-3 or TRBV12-4 and J is TRBJ2-1; 7 bases are shared with TRBD1. J gave up 9 bases and V 7 bases, and 15 bases lay outside the gene matches. The CDR3 loop spans 15 amino acids. The DNA of the CDR3 is TGTGCCAGCAAGGAGGAGACAGGGTTTACCAGTGAGCAGTTCTTC. Translating gives CASKEETGFTSEQFF.

This clonotype appeared many times. The chain employs TRBV5-8 and TRBJ1-2; D not resolved. Per the germline V gene, CDR1 is SGHTS and CDR2 is YDEGEE. V lost 4 bases and J lost 5, with 9 bases in between. The CDR3 has 12 residues. The CDR3: CASSPRRYGYTF. CDR3 nucleotide sequence: TGTGCCAGCAGCCCCAGGAGATATGGCTACACCTTC.

This clonotype was picked up a small number of times. The chain employs TRBV5-8 and TRBJ2-1, with 13 positions matching TRBD2. Germline V gene lookup returns CDR1 SGHTS and CDR2 YDEGEE. CDR3 length equals 17 residues. With V trimmed by 2 bases and J by 0 bases, 2 bases remained unmatched. In nucleotides, the CDR3 is TGTGCCAGCAGCTTACTAGCGGGAGGGCCCTCCTACAATGAGCAGTTCTTC. Residues: CASSLLAGGPSYNEQFF.

This clonotype was seen more than once but under ten times. This chain joins TRBV19 and TRBJ2-2, with D hard to call. This CDR3 is built from 13 residues. CDR1 and CDR2 from the germline V gene are LNHDA and SQIVND (reference sequence). Between the trimmed V and J ends, which lost 1 base and 2 bases, there was a span of 2 bases. Here the CDR3 reads CASSIANTGELFF. The CDR3, as DNA: TGTGCCAGTAGTATAGCAAACACCGGGGAGCTGTTTTTT.

Details on this clonotype: A much larger clonotype is one base distant, so this may be a read error. The chain is built from TRBV29-1 and TRBJ2-1; TRBD2 matches 14 bases. V lost 6 bases and J lost 5; bases outside the gene matches: 15. The length of the CDR3 is 18 residues. Germline CDR1 reads SQVTM; CDR2 reads ANQGSEA. DNA of the CDR3: TGCAGCGTCTCCCACAGACTAGCGGGAGGGCCAGAGGACAATGAGCAGTTCTTC. Protein product: CSVSHRLAGGPEDNEQFF.

This clonotype was recorded once. A much larger clone differs from this one at a single base, so this may be a read error. V and J are TRBV7-8 and TRBJ2-5, with no clear D. The J call is uncertain, as TRBJ2-1 better fits the DNA end. The length of the CDR3 is 12 residues. Per the germline V gene, CDR1 is SGHVS and CDR2 is FQNEAQ. The CDR3 nucleotides are TGTGCCAGCAGCTTGATCCAAGAGACCCAGTTCTTC. Residues: CASSLIQETQFF.